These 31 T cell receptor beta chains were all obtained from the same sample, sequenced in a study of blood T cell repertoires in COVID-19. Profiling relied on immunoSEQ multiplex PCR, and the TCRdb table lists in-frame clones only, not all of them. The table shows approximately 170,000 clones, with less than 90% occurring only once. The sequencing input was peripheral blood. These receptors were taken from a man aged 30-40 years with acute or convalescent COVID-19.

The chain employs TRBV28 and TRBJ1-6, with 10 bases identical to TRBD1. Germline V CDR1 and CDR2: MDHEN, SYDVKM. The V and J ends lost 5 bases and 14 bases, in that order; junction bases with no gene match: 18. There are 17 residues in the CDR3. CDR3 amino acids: CASSGPRDRGRVGALHF. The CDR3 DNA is TGTGCCAGCAGTGGGCCTCGGGACAGGGGACGAGTTGGGGCCCTCCACTTT.

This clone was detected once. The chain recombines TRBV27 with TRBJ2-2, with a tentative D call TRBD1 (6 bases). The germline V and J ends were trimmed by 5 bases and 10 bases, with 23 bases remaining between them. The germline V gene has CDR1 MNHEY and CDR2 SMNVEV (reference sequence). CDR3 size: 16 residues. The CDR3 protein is CASSPLRDTHDEELFF. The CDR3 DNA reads TGTGCCAGCAGTCCTCTCCGGGACACCCATGACGAGGAGCTGTTTTTT.

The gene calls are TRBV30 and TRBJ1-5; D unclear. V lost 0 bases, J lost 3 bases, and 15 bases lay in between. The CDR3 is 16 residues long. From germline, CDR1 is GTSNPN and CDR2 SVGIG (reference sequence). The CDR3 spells CAWSVGARPFNQPQHF. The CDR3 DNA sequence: TGTGCCTGGAGTGTAGGCGCCAGGCCCTTCAATCAGCCCCAGCATTTT.

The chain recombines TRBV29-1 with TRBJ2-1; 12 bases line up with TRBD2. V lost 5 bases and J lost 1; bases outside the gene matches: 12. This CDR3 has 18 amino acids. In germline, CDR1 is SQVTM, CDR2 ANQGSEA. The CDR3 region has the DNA TGCAGCGTTTACGGGACTAGCGGGTTTCGTAAGTCCTACAATGAGCAGTTCTTC. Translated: CSVYGTSGFRKSYNEQFF.

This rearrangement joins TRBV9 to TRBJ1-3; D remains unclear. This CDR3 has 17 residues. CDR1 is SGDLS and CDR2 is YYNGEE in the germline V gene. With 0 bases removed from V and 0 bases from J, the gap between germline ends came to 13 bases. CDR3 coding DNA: TGTGCCAGCAGCGTAGCACCCAACCTCAGCTCTGGAAACACCATATATTTT. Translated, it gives CASSVAPNLSSGNTIYF.

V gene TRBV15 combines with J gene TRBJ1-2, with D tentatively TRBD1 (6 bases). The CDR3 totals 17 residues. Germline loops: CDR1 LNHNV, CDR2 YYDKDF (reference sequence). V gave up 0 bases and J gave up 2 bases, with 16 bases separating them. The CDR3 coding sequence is TGTGCCACCAGCAGAGACTGGCGGCAGGGGCGGAACTATGGCTACACCTTC. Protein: CATSRDWRQGRNYGYTF.

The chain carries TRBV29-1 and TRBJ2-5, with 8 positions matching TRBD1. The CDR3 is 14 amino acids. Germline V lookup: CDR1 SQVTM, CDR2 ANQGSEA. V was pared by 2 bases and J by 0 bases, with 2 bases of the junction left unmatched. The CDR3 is CSVETGGYQETQYF. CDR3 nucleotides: TGCAGCGTTGAAACAGGGGGGTACCAAGAGACCCAGTACTTC.

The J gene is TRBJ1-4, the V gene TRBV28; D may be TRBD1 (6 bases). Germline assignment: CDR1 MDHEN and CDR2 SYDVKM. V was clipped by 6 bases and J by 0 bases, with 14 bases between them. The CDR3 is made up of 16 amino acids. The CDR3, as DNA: TGTGCCAGCAGCAGGTGGACAGTAACAACTAATGAAAAACTGTTTTTT. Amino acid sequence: CASSRWTVTTNEKLFF. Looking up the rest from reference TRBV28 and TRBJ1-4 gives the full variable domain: DVKVTQSSRYLVKRTGEKVFLECVQDMDHENMFWYRQDPGLGLRLIYFSYDVKMKEKGDIPEGYSVSREKKERFSLILESASTNQTSMYLCASSRWTVTTNEKLFFGSGTQLSVL.

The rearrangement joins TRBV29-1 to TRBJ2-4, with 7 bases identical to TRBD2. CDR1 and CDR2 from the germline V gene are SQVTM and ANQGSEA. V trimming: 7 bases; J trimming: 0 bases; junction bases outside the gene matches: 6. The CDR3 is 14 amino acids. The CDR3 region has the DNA TGCAGCGCCCTAGCGGCACTAGCCAAAAACATTCAGTACTTC. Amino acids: CSALAALAKNIQYF.

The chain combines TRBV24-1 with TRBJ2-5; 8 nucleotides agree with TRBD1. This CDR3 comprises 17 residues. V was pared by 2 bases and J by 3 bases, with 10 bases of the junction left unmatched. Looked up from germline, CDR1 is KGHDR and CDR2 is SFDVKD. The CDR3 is CATSDSGQGGGKETQYF. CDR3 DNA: TGTGCCACCAGTGATTCCGGACAGGGAGGAGGAAAAGAGACCCAGTACTTC.

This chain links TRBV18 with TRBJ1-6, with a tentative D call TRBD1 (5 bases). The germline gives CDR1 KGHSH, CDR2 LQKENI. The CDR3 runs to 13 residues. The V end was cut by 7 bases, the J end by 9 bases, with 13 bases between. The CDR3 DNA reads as TGTGCCAGCTACGAGAGCAGGGTTTCACCCCTCCACTTT. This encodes CASYESRVSPLHF.

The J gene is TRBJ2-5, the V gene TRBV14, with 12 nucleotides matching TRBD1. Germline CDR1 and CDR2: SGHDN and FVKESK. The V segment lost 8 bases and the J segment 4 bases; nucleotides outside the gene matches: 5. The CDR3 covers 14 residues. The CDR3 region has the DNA TGTGCCAGCTCGCGGGACAGGGGGCCAGAGACCCAGTACTTC. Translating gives CASSRDRGPETQYF.

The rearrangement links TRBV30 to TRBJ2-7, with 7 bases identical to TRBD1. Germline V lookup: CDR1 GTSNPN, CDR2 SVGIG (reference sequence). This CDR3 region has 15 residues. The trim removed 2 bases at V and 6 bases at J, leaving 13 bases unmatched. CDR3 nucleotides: TGTGCCTGGAGTCCCCCCGACAGGGTAGGAGGCGAGCAGTACTTC. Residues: CAWSPPDRVGGEQYF.

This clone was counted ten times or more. The CDR3 reads CASSQYPEAFF. For the CDR3, the DNA is TGTGCCAGCTCCCAGTATCCTGAAGCTTTCTTT. The V and J genes are TRBV18 and TRBJ1-1, with no clear D. Deletions cut 6 bases from V and 6 bases from J, with 8 bases between. The CDR3 is made up of 11 amino acids. Germline V gene data show CDR1 as KGHSH and CDR2 as LQKENI. The variable domain in full, with the rest retrieved from reference TRBV18 and TRBJ1-1, is NAGVMQNPRHLVRRRGQEARLRCSPMKGHSHVYWYRQLPEEGLKFMVYLQKENIIDESGMPKERFSAEFPKEGPSILRIQQVVRGDSAAYFCASSQYPEAFFGQGTRLTVV.

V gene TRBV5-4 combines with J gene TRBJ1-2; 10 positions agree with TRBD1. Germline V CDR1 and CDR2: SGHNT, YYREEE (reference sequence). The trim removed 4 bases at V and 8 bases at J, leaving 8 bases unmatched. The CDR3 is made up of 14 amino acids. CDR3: CASSPDRGRNGYTF. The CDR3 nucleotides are TGTGCCAGCAGCCCGGACAGGGGGAGGAACGGCTACACCTTC.

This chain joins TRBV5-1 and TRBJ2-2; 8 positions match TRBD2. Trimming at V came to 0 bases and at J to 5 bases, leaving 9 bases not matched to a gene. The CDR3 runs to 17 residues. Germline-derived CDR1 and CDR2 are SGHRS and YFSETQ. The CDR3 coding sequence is TGCGCCAGCAGCTTGGGACTAGCGCTGACAGAAACCGGGGAGCTGTTTTTT. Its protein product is CASSLGLALTETGELFF.

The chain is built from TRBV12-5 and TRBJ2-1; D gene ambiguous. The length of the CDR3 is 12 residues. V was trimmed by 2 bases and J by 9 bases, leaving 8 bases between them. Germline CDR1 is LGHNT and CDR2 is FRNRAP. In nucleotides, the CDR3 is TGTGCTAGTGGTTTGTCCAGTGGTGAGCAGTTCTTC. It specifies CASGLSSGEQFF.

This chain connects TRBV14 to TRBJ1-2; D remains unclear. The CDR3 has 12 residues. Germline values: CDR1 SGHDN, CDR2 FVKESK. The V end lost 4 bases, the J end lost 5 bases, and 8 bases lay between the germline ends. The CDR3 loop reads CASSPQTYGYTF. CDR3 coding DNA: TGTGCCAGCAGCCCTCAGACATATGGCTACACCTTC.

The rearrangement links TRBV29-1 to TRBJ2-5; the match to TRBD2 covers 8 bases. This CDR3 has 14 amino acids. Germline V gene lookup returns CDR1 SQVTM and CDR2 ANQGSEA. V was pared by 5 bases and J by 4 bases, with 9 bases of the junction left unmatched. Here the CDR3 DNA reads TGCAGCGTTCGACGGGGGGGGCGAGGAGAGACCCAGTACTTC. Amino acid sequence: CSVRRGGRGETQYF.

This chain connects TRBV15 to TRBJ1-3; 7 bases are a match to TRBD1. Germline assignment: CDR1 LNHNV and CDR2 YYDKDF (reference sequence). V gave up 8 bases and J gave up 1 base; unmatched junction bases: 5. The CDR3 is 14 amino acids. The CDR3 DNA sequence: TGTGCCACCGTGGACAGGAGGTCTGGAAACACCATATATTTT. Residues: CATVDRRSGNTIYF.

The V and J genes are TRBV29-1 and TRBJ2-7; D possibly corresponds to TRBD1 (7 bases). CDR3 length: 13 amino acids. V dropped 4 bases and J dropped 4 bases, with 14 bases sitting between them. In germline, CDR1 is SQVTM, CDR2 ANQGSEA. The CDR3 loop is CSVVRRGEYEQYF. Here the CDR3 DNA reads TGCAGCGTTGTTCGCAGGGGGGAGTACGAGCAGTACTTC.

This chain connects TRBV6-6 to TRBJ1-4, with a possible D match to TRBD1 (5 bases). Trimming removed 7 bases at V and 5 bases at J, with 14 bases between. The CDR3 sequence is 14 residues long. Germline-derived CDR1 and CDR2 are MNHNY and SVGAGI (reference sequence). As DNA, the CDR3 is TGTGCCAGCAAGCCAGGGAAGGTCAATGAAAAACTGTTTTTT. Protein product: CASKPGKVNEKLFF.

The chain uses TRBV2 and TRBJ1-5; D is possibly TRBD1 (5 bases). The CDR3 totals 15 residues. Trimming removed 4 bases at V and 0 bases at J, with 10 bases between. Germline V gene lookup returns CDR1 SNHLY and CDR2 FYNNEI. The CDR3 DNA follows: TGTGCCAGCAGTGGGACACAATATAGCAATCAGCCCCAGCATTTT. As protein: CASSGTQYSNQPQHF.

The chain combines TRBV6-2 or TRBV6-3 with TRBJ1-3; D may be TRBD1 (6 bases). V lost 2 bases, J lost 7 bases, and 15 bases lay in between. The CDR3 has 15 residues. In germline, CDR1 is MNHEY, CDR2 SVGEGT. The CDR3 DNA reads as TGTGCCAGCAGTTACGGACAGCTGCCTTGGAACACCATATATTTT. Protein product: CASSYGQLPWNTIYF.

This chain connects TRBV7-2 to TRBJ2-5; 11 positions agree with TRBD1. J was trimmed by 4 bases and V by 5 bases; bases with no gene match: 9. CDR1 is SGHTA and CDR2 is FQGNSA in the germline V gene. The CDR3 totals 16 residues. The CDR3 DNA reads TGTGCCAGCAGCCTCGATTTGGGGACAGGGGGAGAGACCCAGTACTTC. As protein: CASSLDLGTGGETQYF.

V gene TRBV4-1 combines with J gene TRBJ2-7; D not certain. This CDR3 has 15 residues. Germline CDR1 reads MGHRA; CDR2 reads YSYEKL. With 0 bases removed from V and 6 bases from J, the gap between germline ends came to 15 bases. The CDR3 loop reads CASSQDRQALREQYF. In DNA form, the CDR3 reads TGCGCCAGCAGCCAAGACCGGCAGGCCTTACGCGAGCAGTACTTC.

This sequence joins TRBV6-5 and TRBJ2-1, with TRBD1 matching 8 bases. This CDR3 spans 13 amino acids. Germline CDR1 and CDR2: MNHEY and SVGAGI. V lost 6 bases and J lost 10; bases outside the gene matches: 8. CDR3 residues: CASSRGTGPEQFF. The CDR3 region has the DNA TGTGCCAGCAGCCGCGGGACAGGCCCGGAGCAGTTCTTC.

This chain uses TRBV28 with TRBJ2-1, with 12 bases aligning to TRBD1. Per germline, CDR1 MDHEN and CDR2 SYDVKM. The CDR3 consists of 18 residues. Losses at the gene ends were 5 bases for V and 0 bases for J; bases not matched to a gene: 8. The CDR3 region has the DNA TGTGCCAGCAGTCCCTCTGCGGGACAGGGGGCCTCCTACAATGAGCAGTTCTTC. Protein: CASSPSAGQGASYNEQFF.

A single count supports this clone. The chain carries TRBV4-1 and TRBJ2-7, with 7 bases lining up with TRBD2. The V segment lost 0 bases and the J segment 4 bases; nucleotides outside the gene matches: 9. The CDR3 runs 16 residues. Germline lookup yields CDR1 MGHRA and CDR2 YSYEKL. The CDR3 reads CASSQDWRELFYEQYF. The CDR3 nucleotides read TGCGCCAGCAGCCAAGACTGGCGGGAGTTATTTTACGAGCAGTACTTC.

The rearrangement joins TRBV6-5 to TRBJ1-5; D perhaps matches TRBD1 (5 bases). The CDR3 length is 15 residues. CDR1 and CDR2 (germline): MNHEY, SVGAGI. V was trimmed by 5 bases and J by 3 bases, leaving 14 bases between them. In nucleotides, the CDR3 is TGTGCCAGCAGTCCAAAAGGAGGGACCAATCAGCCCCAGCATTTT. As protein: CASSPKGGTNQPQHF.

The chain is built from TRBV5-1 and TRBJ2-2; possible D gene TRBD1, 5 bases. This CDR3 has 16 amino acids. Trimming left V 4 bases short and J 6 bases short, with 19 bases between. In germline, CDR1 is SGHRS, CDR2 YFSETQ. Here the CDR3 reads CASSPDMGRVAGELFF. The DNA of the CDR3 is TGCGCCAGCAGCCCGGATATGGGGCGCGTCGCCGGGGAGCTGTTTTTT.